Each of the 20 T cell receptor beta chains below was sequenced from the same sample in a study of blood T cell repertoires in COVID-19. The method was immunoSEQ multiplex PCR; TCRdb's version includes in-frame clones alone and lacks a portion of them. Of under 300,000 clones detected, about 87% appear once; the ten largest clones hold more than 6.5%. Sequenced input: peripheral blood. These receptors all come from a woman in her sixties or seventies with active or convalescent COVID-19.

This chain links TRBV7-6 with TRBJ2-5, with TRBD2 as a possible D gene (7 bases). Trimming stripped 1 base from V and 4 bases from J, with 13 bases between. CDR1 and CDR2 from the germline V gene are SGHVS and FNYEAQ. The CDR3 spans 15 residues. CDR3 region: CASSLGGGDGETQYF. The CDR3, as DNA: TGTGCCAGCAGCTTAGGAGGGGGGGATGGAGAGACCCAGTACTTC.

V is TRBV27 and J is TRBJ1-3; D may be TRBD1 (6 bases). The CDR3 consists of 14 residues. The germline V and J ends were trimmed by 10 bases and 0 bases, with 13 bases remaining between them. Germline CDR1 reads MNHEY; CDR2 reads SMNVEV (reference sequence). CDR3 nucleotide sequence: TGTGCCACCTCGGACAGCTACTCTGGAAACACCATATATTTT. It yields the protein CATSDSYSGNTIYF.

The table lists this clone with a count of one. This rearrangement joins TRBV10-1 to TRBJ2-1, with no clear D. V was pared by 8 bases and J by 7 bases, with 12 bases between. CDR1 WNHNN and CDR2 SYGVQD come from the germline V gene (reference sequence). This CDR3 has 12 amino acids. This CDR3 is CASGPDLNEQFF. CDR3 DNA: TGCGCCAGCGGCCCAGATCTTAATGAGCAGTTCTTC.

CDR3 loop: CASSVVAVTNGYTF. CDR3 sequence (DNA): TGTGCCAGCAGCGTAGTGGCAGTAACAAATGGCTACACCTTC. The chain employs TRBV9 and TRBJ1-2; D unresolved. Trimming took 0 bases from V and 6 from J, leaving 12 bases between them. CDR1 is SGDLS, CDR2 YYNGEE, per germline. The CDR3 contains 14 residues.

The chain links TRBV27 to TRBJ1-5; D possibly corresponds to TRBD1 (5 bases). The V and J ends lost 4 bases and 3 bases respectively, with 7 bases between them. This CDR3 is 13 amino acids long. CDR1 MNHEY and CDR2 SMNVEV come from the germline V gene (reference sequence). The CDR3 protein is CASSWGDNQPQHF. The CDR3 nucleotides read TGTGCCAGCAGTTGGGGCGACAATCAGCCCCAGCATTTT.

V and J are TRBV5-1 and TRBJ1-5; D unclear. CDR1 is SGHRS, CDR2 YFSETQ, per germline. This CDR3 region has 15 residues. Trimming cost V 0 bases and J 0 bases, with 7 bases left between them. The CDR3 loop reads CASSLAGSSNQPQHF. The CDR3 DNA follows: TGCGCCAGCAGCTTGGCGGGGAGTAGCAATCAGCCCCAGCATTTT.

The genes are TRBV27 and TRBJ1-1; 9 bases match TRBD1. The CDR3 is 15 residues long. CDR1 and CDR2 (germline): MNHEY, SMNVEV (reference sequence). After removal of 6 bases from V and 0 bases from J, the junction contained 5 bases not matched to a gene. CDR3 loop: CASRRDRVMNTEAFF. The DNA for the CDR3 is TGTGCCAGCAGACGGGACAGGGTTATGAACACTGAAGCTTTCTTT.

The chain is built from TRBV29-1 and TRBJ1-2, with TRBD1 matching over 7 bases. The ends lost 6 bases at V and 6 bases at J; junction bases unmatched: 7. Germline lookup yields CDR1 SQVTM and CDR2 ANQGSEA. The CDR3 spans 12 residues. The CDR3 DNA reads as TGCAGCGTCCGGACAGGCCATGATGGCTACACCTTC. The encoded protein is CSVRTGHDGYTF.

This sequence joins TRBV3-1 (or the pseudogene TRBV3-2) and TRBJ2-7; tentative D call: TRBD1 (6 bases). CDR3 length: 14 amino acids. Deletions cut 4 bases from V and 3 bases from J, with 13 bases between. Germline CDR1 is LGHDT and CDR2 is YNNKEL (reference sequence). The CDR3 sequence: CASSRRDKDYEQYF. The CDR3 DNA reads as TGTGCCAGCAGCCGACGGGACAAAGACTACGAGCAGTACTTC.

This rearrangement joins TRBV5-6 to TRBJ1-3; no clear D gene. The CDR3 extends over 15 amino acids. Between the trimmed V and J ends, which lost 7 bases and 0 bases, there was a span of 14 bases. Germline V CDR1 and CDR2: SGHDT, YYEEEE. CDR3 in amino acids: CASLGDGISGNTIYF. The CDR3 DNA reads as TGTGCCAGCCTGGGAGACGGGATCTCTGGAAACACCATATATTTT.

A single count supports this clone. The chain combines TRBV6-2 or TRBV6-3 with TRBJ2-1; tentative D call: TRBD1 (7 bases). The germline V gene encodes CDR1 MNHEY and CDR2 SVGEGT. Trimming took off 0 bases at V and 7 bases at J, with 10 bases between the two ends. CDR3 size: 14 residues. This chain's CDR3 is CASSYSPGGNEQFF. CDR3 coding DNA: TGTGCCAGCAGTTACTCACCAGGGGGGAATGAGCAGTTCTTC.

The chain employs TRBV5-8 and TRBJ1-2; unclear D gene. Germline V lookup: CDR1 SGHTS, CDR2 YDEGEE. The CDR3 sequence is 12 residues long. V dropped 2 bases and J dropped 4 bases, with 6 bases sitting between them. This CDR3 is CASSFKSYGYTF. The CDR3 nucleotides are TGTGCCAGCAGCTTCAAGAGCTATGGCTACACCTTC. The full variable domain, rest sourced from reference TRBV5-8 and TRBJ1-2, is EAGVTQSPTHLIKTRGQQATLRCSPISGHTSVYWYQQALGLGLQFLLWYDEGEERNRGNFPPRFSGRQFPNYSSELNVNALELEDSALYLCASSFKSYGYTFGSGTRLTVV.

The chain employs TRBV4-3 and TRBJ1-5, with D uncertain. The CDR3 sequence is 14 residues long. Trimming cost V 0 bases and J 6 bases, with 9 bases left between them. Looked up from germline, CDR1 is LGHNA and CDR2 is YSLEER. CDR3 DNA: TGCGCCAGCAGCCAAGAACGGGGTCGTCAGCCCCAGCATTTT. Residues: CASSQERGRQPQHF.

The chain couples TRBV5-4 to TRBJ2-2, with TRBD1 matching 12 bases. CDR1 and CDR2 (germline): SGHNT, YYREEE (reference sequence). J gave up 7 bases and V 4 bases, and 11 bases lay outside the gene matches. The CDR3 is 17 residues long. DNA for the CDR3: TGTGCCAGCAGCCGTCCCGGGACAGGGGGCATCGGCGGGGAGCTGTTTTTT. It codes for CASSRPGTGGIGGELFF.

The chain is built from TRBV7-2 and TRBJ1-2; 7 positions agree with TRBD1. V dropped 5 bases and J dropped 7; count of bases not matched to a gene: 13. Per the germline V gene, CDR1 is SGHTA and CDR2 is FQGNSA. CDR3 length: 15 residues. The CDR3 DNA reads as TGTGCCAGCAGCGCAGACGTCCTGACAGGGCTTGGCTACACCTTC. This codes for CASSADVLTGLGYTF.

The chain carries TRBV6-2 or TRBV6-3 and TRBJ2-7, with a tentative D call TRBD2 (5 bases). Germline V gene data show CDR1 as MNHEY and CDR2 as SVGEGT. The CDR3 is 16 amino acids. The germline V and J ends were trimmed by 2 bases and 6 bases, with 20 bases remaining between them. CDR3 amino acids: CASSYPRGAGRGEQYF. CDR3 nucleotides: TGTGCCAGCAGTTACCCACGGGGAGCCGGTCGGGGCGAGCAGTACTTC.

The gene calls are TRBV12-3 or TRBV12-4 and TRBJ2-1; TRBD1 matches at 7 bases. The CDR3 has 11 residues. The junction had 3 bases not matched to a gene; V was cut back by 7 bases and J by 9 bases. The chain's CDR3 is CASKGAGEQFF. The DNA for the CDR3 is TGTGCCAGCAAGGGGGCAGGTGAGCAGTTCTTC.

The chain couples TRBV3-1 (or the pseudogene TRBV3-2) to TRBJ1-4; the match to TRBD1 covers 8 bases. This CDR3 is 15 amino acids long. Germline V gene data show CDR1 as LGHDT and CDR2 as YNNKEL (reference sequence). After removal of 4 bases from V and 6 bases from J, the junction contained 7 bases not matched to a gene. CDR3 sequence reads: CASSLWGQADEKLFF. CDR3 bases: TGTGCCAGCAGCCTATGGGGACAGGCGGATGAAAAACTGTTTTTT.

This clone has just one count. This sequence joins TRBV3-1 (or the pseudogene TRBV3-2) and TRBJ2-5; D gene uncertain. Germline-derived CDR1 and CDR2 are LGHDT and YNNKEL (reference sequence). The CDR3 is 12 amino acids. V was clipped by 6 bases and J by 3 bases, with 8 bases between them. CDR3 sequence: CASRRLEETQYF. CDR3 nucleotide sequence: TGTGCCAGCAGACGACTTGAAGAGACCCAGTACTTC.

The chain employs TRBV18 and TRBJ2-6; TRBD1 matches 7 bases. Germline CDR1 reads KGHSH; CDR2 reads LQKENI. The V segment lost 0 bases and the J segment 0 bases; nucleotides outside the gene matches: 5. The length of the CDR3 is 18 residues. DNA of the CDR3: TGTGCCAGCTCACCACCCACAGGGGCGACCTCTGGGGCCAACGTCCTGACTTTC. Its protein is CASSPPTGATSGANVLTF.